The 25 T cell receptor beta chains presented below share a single source sample, sequenced in a study of cytomegalovirus exposure and HLA in healthy donors. PCR employed 60 Vbeta and 13 Jbeta primers. Here immunoSEQ multiplex PCR was the method, and the copy in TCRdb shows in-frame clones only, minus some. Of around 140,000 clones detected, 80% appear once; the ten largest clones hold over 2%. The sequenced sample consisted of PBMCs. The origin of the receptors is a man aged 45-65 years in good health and CMV-seronegative.

This chain connects TRBV19 to TRBJ2-1, with no clear D. Germline loops: CDR1 LNHDA, CDR2 SQIVND (reference sequence). The CDR3 loop spans 12 amino acids. V lost 3 bases, J lost 6 bases, and 6 bases lay in between. CDR3 in amino acids: CASSIRVNEQFF. The CDR3 bases are TGTGCCAGTAGTATTAGAGTCAATGAGCAGTTCTTC.

The chain is built from TRBV29-1 and TRBJ1-1; 9 bases are shared with TRBD1. Unmatched junction bases numbered 10, after V lost 4 bases and J lost 7 bases. The germline gives CDR1 SQVTM, CDR2 ANQGSEA. This CDR3 is built from 14 residues. The CDR3 loop is CSVGPGQGMVEAFF. CDR3 nucleotides: TGCAGCGTTGGCCCCGGACAGGGGATGGTTGAAGCTTTCTTT. Together with reference TRBV29-1 and TRBJ1-1, the CDR3 gives the full variable domain: SAVISQKPSRDICQRGTSLTIQCQVDSQVTMMFWYRQQPGQSLTLIATANQGSEATYESGFVIDKFPISRPNLTFSTLTVSNMSPEDSSIYLCSVGPGQGMVEAFFGQGTRLTVV.

The V gene is TRBV30, the J gene TRBJ1-2, with 7 bases that match TRBD1. This CDR3 has 13 residues. The V and J ends lost 3 bases and 8 bases, in that order; junction bases with no gene match: 9. Germline values: CDR1 GTSNPN, CDR2 SVGIG (reference sequence). CDR3 coding DNA: TGTGCCTGGAGCCTACAGGGGAGTCGAGGCTACACCTTC. Protein product: CAWSLQGSRGYTF. Using reference TRBV30 and TRBJ1-2 for the parts outside the CDR3, the full variable domain is SQTIHQWPATLVQPVGSPLSLECTVEGTSNPNLYWYRQAAGRGLQLLFYSVGIGQISSEVPQNLSASRPQDRQFILSSKKLLLSDSGFYLCAWSLQGSRGYTFGSGTRLTVV.

J is TRBJ2-1 and V is TRBV27; TRBD2 agrees at 11 bases. Germline trimming cut 2 bases from V and 1 base from J; bases unmatched to any gene: 1. The CDR3 is 16 amino acids. Germline values: CDR1 MNHEY, CDR2 SMNVEV (reference sequence). For the CDR3, the DNA is TGTGCCAGCAGTTTACCTAGCGGGGGGTCCTACAATGAGCAGTTCTTC. This encodes CASSLPSGGSYNEQFF.

This clone was picked up a small number of times. The rearrangement uses TRBV6-1 and TRBJ1-4, with 12 bases matching TRBD1. Germline CDR1 and CDR2: MNHNS and SASEGT. The CDR3 is made up of 16 amino acids. The junction had 13 bases not matched to a gene; V was cut back by 6 bases and J by 11 bases. CDR3 region: CASREQIGTGGRKLFF. The CDR3 DNA reads as TGTGCCAGCAGGGAACAAATTGGGACAGGGGGCCGGAAACTGTTTTTT.

The rearrangement links TRBV19 to TRBJ1-5; no clear D gene. This CDR3 is 12 amino acids long. V lost 2 bases, J lost 7 bases, and 6 bases lay in between. From germline, CDR1 is LNHDA and CDR2 SQIVND (reference sequence). In DNA form, the CDR3 reads TGTGCCAGTAGTATAAACATGCAGCCCCAGCATTTT. Translation gives CASSINMQPQHF.

This chain joins TRBV7-8 and TRBJ2-6; 8 positions match TRBD1. The junction had 13 bases not matched to a gene; V was cut back by 5 bases and J by 13 bases. Germline loops: CDR1 SGHVS, CDR2 FQNEAQ. The CDR3 spans 15 residues. The CDR3 sequence: CASSTNMGQEFVLTF. As DNA, the CDR3 is TGTGCCAGCAGCACGAACATGGGACAGGAGTTTGTCCTGACTTTC.

This clone was picked up a small number of times. V gene TRBV11-3 combines with J gene TRBJ1-2, with unresolved D. The germline CDR1 and CDR2 sequences are SGHNT and YENEEA. The CDR3 consists of 14 residues. V lost 5 bases, J lost 5 bases, and 15 bases lay in between. The CDR3 DNA follows: TGTGCCAGCAGCCCCCCCGGGGAGGGTTATGGCTACACCTTC. This encodes CASSPPGEGYGYTF.

The chain uses TRBV27 and TRBJ2-6; a weak D match, TRBD1 (6 bases). Per germline, CDR1 MNHEY and CDR2 SMNVEV (reference sequence). The CDR3 covers 18 residues. V shed 2 bases and J shed 1 base, with 15 bases lying between them. CDR3 nucleotide sequence: TGTGCCAGCAGTTTACAGGGGATGCTTGGGTCTGGGGCCAACGTCCTGACTTTC. Translating it yields CASSLQGMLGSGANVLTF.

The rearrangement links TRBV16 to TRBJ1-2, with TRBD1 matching over 11 bases. V dropped 3 bases and J dropped 7; count of bases not matched to a gene: 13. The CDR3 loop spans 17 amino acids. CDR1 and CDR2 (germline): KGHSY, FQNENV. Here the CDR3 DNA reads TGTGCCAGCAGCCAGCGTACGGGGACAGGGGGAACGCCTGGCTACACCTTC. Translating gives CASSQRTGTGGTPGYTF.

Notes on this clone: The sample contains more than one DNA sequence encoding this CDR3. This chain joins TRBV5-1 and TRBJ2-3; D is unresolved. The germline V gene has CDR1 SGHRS and CDR2 YFSETQ. The ends were cut back, 4 bases at V and 1 base at J, with 7 bases in the middle. This CDR3 region has 13 residues. The CDR3 loop is CASSLDGTDTQYF. The DNA of the CDR3 is TGCGCCAGCAGCCTAGACGGCACAGATACGCAGTATTTT. Full variable domain (remainder filled in from reference TRBV5-1 and TRBJ2-3): KAGVTQTPRYLIKTRGQQVTLSCSPISGHRSVSWYQQTPGQGLQFLFEYFSETQRNKGNFPGRFSGRQFSNSRSEMNVSTLELGDSALYLCASSLDGTDTQYFGPGTRLTVL.

V is TRBV7-8 and J is TRBJ2-1; a possible D gene is TRBD2 (7 bases). CDR3 length equals 15 residues. V was trimmed by 4 bases and J by 12 bases, leaving 22 bases between them. Germline loops: CDR1 SGHVS, CDR2 FQNEAQ. CDR3 bases: TGTGCCAGCAGCTCCTGGGGGGGCCCCCTTCTAGGGCAGTTCTTC. As protein: CASSSWGGPLLGQFF.

The table lists this clone with a few counts. The gene calls are TRBV5-6 and TRBJ2-6; unclear D gene. CDR3 length: 15 residues. Germline CDR1 SGHDT, CDR2 YYEEEE. With 0 bases removed from V and 4 bases from J, the gap between germline ends came to 8 bases. The CDR3 sequence is CASSLARPGANVLTF. The DNA for the CDR3 is TGTGCCAGCAGCTTGGCTAGGCCCGGGGCCAACGTCCTGACTTTC.

This chain joins TRBV21-1 and TRBJ2-7; the tabulated D call, TRBD2, remains unverified against the DNA. TRBV21-1 is a listed pseudogene. This CDR3 has 14 residues. CDR3 amino acids: CASSKGGESYEQYF. The DNA for the CDR3 is TGTGCCAGCAGCAAAGGGGGGGAATCCTACGAGCAGTACTTC.

The chain carries TRBV19 and TRBJ2-5; possibly TRBD1 for D (5 bases). This CDR3 region has 11 residues. CDR1 and CDR2 from the germline V gene are LNHDA and SQIVND (reference sequence). V lost 7 bases to trimming and J lost 4 bases, with 7 bases between them. The CDR3, as DNA: TGTGCCAGTACCCAGGGAGAGACCCAGTACTTC. Protein sequence: CASTQGETQYF.

The chain uses TRBV5-1 and TRBJ2-1; possibly TRBD2 for D (6 bases). CDR1 and CDR2 (germline): SGHRS, YFSETQ. Trimming pared 4 bases from V and 0 bases from J, leaving 11 bases between. The CDR3 contains 15 residues. The CDR3 DNA sequence: TGCGCCAGCAGCCCGGAGGGGAGCTCCTACAATGAGCAGTTCTTC. Its protein is CASSPEGSSYNEQFF.

The sample holds a few counts of this clone. V usage is TRBV7-6 and J usage is TRBJ1-3; TRBD1 might be the D (5 bases). Germline V gene sequence: CDR1 SGHVS, CDR2 FNYEAQ. V lost 3 bases and J 0 bases, leaving 12 bases between the germline ends. This CDR3 is built from 16 residues. This CDR3 reads CASSLGLPDSGNTIYF. For the CDR3, the DNA is TGTGCCAGCAGCTTGGGACTGCCTGACTCTGGAAACACCATATATTTT.

The J gene is TRBJ1-1, the V gene TRBV5-1; 10 bases match TRBD1. Germline trimming cut 4 bases from V and 8 bases from J; bases unmatched to any gene: 5. The CDR3 is 13 residues long. Germline V gene data show CDR1 as SGHRS and CDR2 as YFSETQ. DNA for the CDR3: TGCGCCAGCAGCGAACCGGGACAGGGGGAAGCTTTCTTT. Protein: CASSEPGQGEAFF.

A note on this clone: Other DNA sequences in this specimen translate into the identical CDR3. V is TRBV5-1 and J is TRBJ1-1; no firm D call. Germline-derived CDR1 and CDR2 are SGHRS and YFSETQ. The ends were cut back, 2 bases at V and 4 bases at J, with 9 bases in the middle. The CDR3 covers 13 residues. The CDR3 DNA sequence: TGCGCCAGCAGCTTCGACACGTCCACTGAAGCTTTCTTT. Protein sequence: CASSFDTSTEAFF.

The chain is built from TRBV7-2 and TRBJ1-1, with 8 bases aligning to TRBD1. The CDR3 covers 14 residues. V was pared by 5 bases and J by 6 bases, with 8 bases of the junction left unmatched. Germline V gene lookup returns CDR1 SGHTA and CDR2 FQGNSA. The CDR3 reads CASSNGQGTPEAFF. As DNA, the CDR3 is TGTGCCAGCAGCAACGGACAGGGAACGCCTGAAGCTTTCTTT.

The chain links TRBV18 to TRBJ2-3; the D gene is possibly TRBD2 (6 bases). The germline V gene encodes CDR1 KGHSH and CDR2 LQKENI. The CDR3 contains 17 residues. The V gene lost 3 bases and the J gene lost 6 bases, with 22 bases spanning the gap. In DNA form, the CDR3 reads TGTGCCAGCTCACCTTCGATGAGGGGAGGAAAAAGGGATACGCAGTATTTT. Amino acid sequence: CASSPSMRGGKRDTQYF.

This clone was seen more than once but under ten times. The V and J genes are TRBV2 and TRBJ2-2; TRBD1 matches at 10 bases. The germline CDR1 and CDR2 sequences are SNHLY and FYNNEI. This CDR3 spans 16 amino acids. Trimming at V came to 7 bases and at J to 0 bases, leaving 5 bases not matched to a gene. Here the CDR3 reads CASTLDRGTNTGELFF. CDR3 nucleotides: TGTGCCAGCACCCTGGACAGGGGGACGAACACCGGGGAGCTGTTTTTT. Using reference TRBV2 and TRBJ2-2 for the parts outside the CDR3, the full variable domain is EPEVTQTPSHQVTQMGQEVILRCVPISNHLYFYWYRQILGQKVEFLVSFYNNEISEKSEIFDDQFSVERPDGSNFTLKIRSTKLEDSAMYFCASTLDRGTNTGELFFGEGSRLTVL.

J is TRBJ2-7 and V is TRBV18, with unresolved D. This CDR3 is built from 14 residues. The V gene lost 2 bases and the J gene lost 4 bases, with 12 bases spanning the gap. The germline gives CDR1 KGHSH, CDR2 LQKENI. The CDR3 spells CASSPLGEWYEQYF. Written as DNA, the CDR3 is TGTGCCAGCTCACCATTGGGCGAGTGGTACGAGCAGTACTTC.

This chain links TRBV27 with TRBJ2-3; 14 bases map to TRBD2. The CDR3 spans 17 residues. The germline CDR1 and CDR2 sequences are MNHEY and SMNVEV (reference sequence). V shed 6 bases, J shed 5 bases, and the junction held 10 bases outside the gene matches. The chain's CDR3 is CASRPWTSGGSIDTQYF. The CDR3 DNA reads as TGTGCCAGCAGACCATGGACTAGCGGGGGGTCGATAGATACGCAGTATTTT.

This clone appeared once. In nucleotides, the CDR3 is TGTGCTAGTGGTGCCGGGGGCACTGAAGCTTTCTTT. Translation gives CASGAGGTEAFF. V is TRBV12-5 and J is TRBJ1-1, with D perhaps matching TRBD1 (5 bases). Germline V gene data show CDR1 as LGHNT and CDR2 as FRNRAP. There are 12 residues in the CDR3. Trimming took 5 bases from V and 4 from J, leaving 8 bases between them.